This T cell receptor (beta chain) was obtained from a study of T cell changes during pregnancy in multiple sclerosis. The CDR3 runs to 14 residues. The germline gives CDR1 MNHEY, CDR2 SVGAGI. Trimming removed 2 bases at V and 8 bases at J, with 15 bases between. Only in-frame clones appear in the TCRdb table, and some are missing; sequencing was by immunoSEQ multiplex PCR. Of about 29,000 clones listed, approximately 91% are singletons. The sequenced sample was CD8+ T cells from peripheral blood mononuclear cells, obtained after pregnancy. The TCR comes from a female donor with multiple sclerosis, enrolled in a pregnancy study. The gene calls are TRBV6-5 and TRBJ1-2, with D possibly being TRBD1 (6 bases). The CDR3 protein is CASSYRTDLGGYTF. As DNA, the CDR3 is TGTGCCAGCAGTTACCGGACAGATCTGGGAGGCTACACCTTC.